What follows describes a single TCR beta chain. Its antigen is still unknown. PCR used 60 Vbeta primers and 13 Jbeta primers. Using immunoSEQ multiplex PCR, the repertoire was profiled, and TCRdb retains in-frame clones only, with some absent. The table lists 200,000 to 250,000 clones, around nine tenths of them singletons. The V and J ends lost 0 bases and 8 bases, in that order; junction bases with no gene match: 12. Looked up from germline, CDR1 is MGHRA and CDR2 is YSYEKL. The CDR3 extends over 16 amino acids. This specimen comes from a study of cytomegalovirus exposure and HLA in healthy donors. Study information: In an early release, HLA-typed donors contributed 77 million or so unique TCR sequences. Regarding the study as a whole: Listed as cytomegalovirus-associated were 150 to 200 TCR beta chains.

The genes are TRBV4-1 and TRBJ1-2, with 7 bases identical to TRBD1. Sequenced material: PBMCs. The TCR originated in a woman under 30 in good health and CMV-seronegative. The CDR3 protein is CASSQEESGGGWGYTF. CDR3 DNA sequence: TGCGCCAGCAGCCAAGAGGAATCCGGAGGGGGCTGGGGCTACACCTTC.